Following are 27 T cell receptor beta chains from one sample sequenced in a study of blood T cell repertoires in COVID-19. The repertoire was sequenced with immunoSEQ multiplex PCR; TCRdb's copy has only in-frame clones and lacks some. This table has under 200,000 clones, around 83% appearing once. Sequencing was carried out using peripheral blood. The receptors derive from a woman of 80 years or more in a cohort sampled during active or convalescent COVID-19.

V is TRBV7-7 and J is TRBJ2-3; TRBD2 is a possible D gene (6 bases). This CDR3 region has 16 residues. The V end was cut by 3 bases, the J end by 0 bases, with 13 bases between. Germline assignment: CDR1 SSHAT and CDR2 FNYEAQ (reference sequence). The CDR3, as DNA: TGTGCCAGCAGCTTGGTAGTAGCGGCTAGCACAGATACGCAGTATTTT. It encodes CASSLVVAASTDTQYF.

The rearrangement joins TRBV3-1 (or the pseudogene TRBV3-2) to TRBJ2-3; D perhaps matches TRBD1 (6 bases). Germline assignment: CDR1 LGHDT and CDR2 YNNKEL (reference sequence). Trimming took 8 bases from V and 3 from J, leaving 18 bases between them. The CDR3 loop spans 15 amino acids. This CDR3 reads CASLPGHQRTDTQYF. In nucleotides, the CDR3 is TGTGCCAGCCTGCCGGGACACCAGCGGACAGATACGCAGTATTTT.

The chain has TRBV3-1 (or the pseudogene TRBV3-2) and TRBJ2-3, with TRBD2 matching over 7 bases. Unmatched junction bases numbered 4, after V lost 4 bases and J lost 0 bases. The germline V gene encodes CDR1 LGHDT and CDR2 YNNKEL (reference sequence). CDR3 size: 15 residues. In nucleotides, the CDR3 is TGTGCCAGCAGCCGTAGACTAGCAAGCACAGATACGCAGTATTTT. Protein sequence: CASSRRLASTDTQYF.

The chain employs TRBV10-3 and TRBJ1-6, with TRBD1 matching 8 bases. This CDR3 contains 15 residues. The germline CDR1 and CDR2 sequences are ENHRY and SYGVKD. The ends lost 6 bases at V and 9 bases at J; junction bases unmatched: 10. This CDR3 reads CAIRFDRGLTSPLHF. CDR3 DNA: TGTGCCATCAGATTCGACAGGGGTCTGACTTCACCCCTCCACTTT.

CDR3 sequence reads: CASSELSGGRETQYF. CDR3 bases: TGCGCCAGCAGTGAGCTTAGCGGGGGCCGAGAGACCCAGTACTTC. This sequence joins TRBV10-1 and TRBJ2-5; TRBD2 matches at 9 bases. Unmatched junction bases numbered 5, after V lost 2 bases and J lost 4 bases. CDR3 size: 15 residues. Germline V gene sequence: CDR1 WNHNN, CDR2 SYGVQD (reference sequence).

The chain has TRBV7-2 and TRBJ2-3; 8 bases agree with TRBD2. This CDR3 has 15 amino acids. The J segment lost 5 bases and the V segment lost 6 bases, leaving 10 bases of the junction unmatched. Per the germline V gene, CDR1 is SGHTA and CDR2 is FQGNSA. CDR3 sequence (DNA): TGTGCCAGCAGTTCGCAAGCGGGGGCACGAGATACGCAGTATTTT. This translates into CASSSQAGARDTQYF.

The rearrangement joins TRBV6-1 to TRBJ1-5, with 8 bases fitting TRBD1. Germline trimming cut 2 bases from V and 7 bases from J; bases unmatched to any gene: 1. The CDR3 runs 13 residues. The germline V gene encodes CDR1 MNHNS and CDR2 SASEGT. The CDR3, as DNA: TGTGCCAGCAGTGAAACAGGGGGACAGCCCCAGCATTTT. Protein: CASSETGGQPQHF.

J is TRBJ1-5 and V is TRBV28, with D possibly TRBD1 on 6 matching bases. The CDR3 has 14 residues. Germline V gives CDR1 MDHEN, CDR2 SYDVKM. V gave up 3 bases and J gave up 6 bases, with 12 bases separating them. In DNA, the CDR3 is TGTGCCAGCAGTTTTGGGGGGGCCGTTCAGCCCCAGCATTTT. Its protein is CASSFGGAVQPQHF.

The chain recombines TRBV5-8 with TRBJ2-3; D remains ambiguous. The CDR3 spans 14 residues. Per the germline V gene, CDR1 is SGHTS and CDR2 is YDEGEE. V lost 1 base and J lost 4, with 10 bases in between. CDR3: CASSLRVSADTQYF. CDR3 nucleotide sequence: TGTGCCAGCAGCTTGCGAGTATCCGCAGATACGCAGTATTTT.

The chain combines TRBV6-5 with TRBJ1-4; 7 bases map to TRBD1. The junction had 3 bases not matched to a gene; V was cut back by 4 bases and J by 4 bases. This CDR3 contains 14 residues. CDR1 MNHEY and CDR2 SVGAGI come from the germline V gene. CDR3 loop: CASSLGQRNEKLFF. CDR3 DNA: TGTGCCAGCAGTTTGGGACAGCGTAATGAAAAACTGTTTTTT.

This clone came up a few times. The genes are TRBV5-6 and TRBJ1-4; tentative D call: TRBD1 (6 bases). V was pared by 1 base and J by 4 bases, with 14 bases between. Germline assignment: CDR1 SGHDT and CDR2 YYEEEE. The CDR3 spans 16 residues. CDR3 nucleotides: TGTGCCAGCAGCTTGATTCGGACAGCCGATAATGAAAAACTGTTTTTT. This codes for CASSLIRTADNEKLFF.

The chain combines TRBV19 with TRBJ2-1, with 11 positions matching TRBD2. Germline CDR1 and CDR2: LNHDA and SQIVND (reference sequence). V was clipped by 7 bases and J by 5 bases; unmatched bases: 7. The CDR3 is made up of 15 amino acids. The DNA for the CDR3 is TGTGCCAGTATGCTGACTAGCGGGAATCACAATGAGCAGTTCTTC. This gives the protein CASMLTSGNHNEQFF.

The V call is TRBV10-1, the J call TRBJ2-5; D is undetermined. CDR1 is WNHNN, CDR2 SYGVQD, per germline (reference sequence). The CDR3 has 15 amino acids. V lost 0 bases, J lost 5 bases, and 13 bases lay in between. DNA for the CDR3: TGCGCCAGCAGTGAGTCCGGTGCCGGGTCCGAGACCCAGTACTTC. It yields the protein CASSESGAGSETQYF.

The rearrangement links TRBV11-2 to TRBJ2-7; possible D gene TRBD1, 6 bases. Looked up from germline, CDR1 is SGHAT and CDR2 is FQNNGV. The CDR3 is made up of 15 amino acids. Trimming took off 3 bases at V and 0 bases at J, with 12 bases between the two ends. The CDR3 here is CASSFWGPSSYEQYF. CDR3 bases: TGTGCCAGCAGCTTCTGGGGGCCTAGCTCCTACGAGCAGTACTTC.

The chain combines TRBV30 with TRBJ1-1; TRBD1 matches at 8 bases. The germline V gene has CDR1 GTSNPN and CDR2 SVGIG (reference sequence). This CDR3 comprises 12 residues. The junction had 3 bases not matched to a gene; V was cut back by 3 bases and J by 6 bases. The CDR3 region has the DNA TGTGCCTGGAGCGGACAGGGATCTGAAGCTTTCTTT. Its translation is CAWSGQGSEAFF.

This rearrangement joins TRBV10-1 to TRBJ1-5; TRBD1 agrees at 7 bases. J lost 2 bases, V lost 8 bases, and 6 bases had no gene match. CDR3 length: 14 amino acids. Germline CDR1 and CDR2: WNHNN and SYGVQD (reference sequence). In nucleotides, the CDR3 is TGCGCCAGCCAAAACAGGGGCGGCAATCAGCCCCAGCATTTT. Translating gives CASQNRGGNQPQHF.

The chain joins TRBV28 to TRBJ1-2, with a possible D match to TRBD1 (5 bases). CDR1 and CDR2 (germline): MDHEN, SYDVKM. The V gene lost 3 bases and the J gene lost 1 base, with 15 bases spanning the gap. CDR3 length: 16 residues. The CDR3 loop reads CASSLAGRGYNYGYTF. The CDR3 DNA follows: TGTGCCAGCAGTTTGGCCGGTAGGGGATATAACTATGGCTACACCTTC.

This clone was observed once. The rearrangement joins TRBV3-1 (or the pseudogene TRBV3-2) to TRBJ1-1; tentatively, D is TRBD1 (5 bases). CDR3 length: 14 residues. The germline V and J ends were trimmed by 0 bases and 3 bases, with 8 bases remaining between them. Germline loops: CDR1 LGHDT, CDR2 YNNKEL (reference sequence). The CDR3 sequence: CASSQDPGYTEAFF. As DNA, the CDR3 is TGTGCCAGCAGCCAAGATCCAGGGTACACTGAAGCTTTCTTT.

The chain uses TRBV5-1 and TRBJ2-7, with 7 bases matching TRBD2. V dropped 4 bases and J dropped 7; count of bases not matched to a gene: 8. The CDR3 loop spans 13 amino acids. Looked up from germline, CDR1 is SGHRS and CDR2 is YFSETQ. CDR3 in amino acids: CASSPGGAGEQYV. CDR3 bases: TGCGCCAGCAGCCCGGGGGGAGCGGGTGAGCAGTACGTC.

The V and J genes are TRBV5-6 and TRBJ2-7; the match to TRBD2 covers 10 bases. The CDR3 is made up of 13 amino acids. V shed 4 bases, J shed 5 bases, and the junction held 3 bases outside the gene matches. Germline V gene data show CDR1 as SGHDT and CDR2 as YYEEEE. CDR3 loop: CASSGLAGDEQYV. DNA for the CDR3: TGTGCCAGCAGCGGGCTAGCGGGAGACGAGCAGTACGTC.

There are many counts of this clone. The CDR3 nucleotides are TGTGCCAGCAGCATTGGACAGTTGAACACTGAAGCTTTCTTT. This codes for CASSIGQLNTEAFF. The chain recombines TRBV7-9 with TRBJ1-1, with D possibly being TRBD1 (6 bases). Germline CDR1 SEHNR, CDR2 FQNEAQ (reference sequence). Between the trimmed V and J ends, which lost 5 bases and 0 bases, there was a span of 10 bases. This CDR3 has 14 residues.

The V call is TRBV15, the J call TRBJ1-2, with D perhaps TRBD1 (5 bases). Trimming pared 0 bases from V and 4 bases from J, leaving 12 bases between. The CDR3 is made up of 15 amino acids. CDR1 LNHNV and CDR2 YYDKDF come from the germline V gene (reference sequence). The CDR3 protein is CATSRDPDSAYGYTF. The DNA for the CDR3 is TGTGCCACCAGCAGAGATCCCGACAGCGCCTATGGCTACACCTTC.

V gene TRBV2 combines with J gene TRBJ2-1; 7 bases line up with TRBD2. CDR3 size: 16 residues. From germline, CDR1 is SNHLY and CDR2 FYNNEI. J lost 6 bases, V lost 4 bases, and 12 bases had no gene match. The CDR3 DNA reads TGTGCCAGCAGTGGGGCTTGGGCGGGAGCGTTCAATGAGCAGTTCTTC. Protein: CASSGAWAGAFNEQFF. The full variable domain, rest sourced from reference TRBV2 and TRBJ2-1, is EPEVTQTPSHQVTQMGQEVILRCVPISNHLYFYWYRQILGQKVEFLVSFYNNEISEKSEIFDDQFSVERPDGSNFTLKIRSTKLEDSAMYFCASSGAWAGAFNEQFFGPGTRLTVL.

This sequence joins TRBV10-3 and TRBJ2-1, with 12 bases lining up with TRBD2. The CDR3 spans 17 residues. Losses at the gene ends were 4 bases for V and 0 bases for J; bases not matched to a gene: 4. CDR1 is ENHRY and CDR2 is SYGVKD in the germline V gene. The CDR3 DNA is TGTGCCATCAGTGGACTGACTAGCGGGAGCTCCTACAATGAGCAGTTCTTC. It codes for CAISGLTSGSSYNEQFF.

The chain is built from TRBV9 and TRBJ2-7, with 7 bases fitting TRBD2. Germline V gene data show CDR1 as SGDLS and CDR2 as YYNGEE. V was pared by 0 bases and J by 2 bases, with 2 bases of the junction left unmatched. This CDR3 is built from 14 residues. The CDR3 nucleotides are TGTGCCAGCAGCGTAGTGGGGGGGGCCTACGAGCAGTACTTC. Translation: CASSVVGGAYEQYF.

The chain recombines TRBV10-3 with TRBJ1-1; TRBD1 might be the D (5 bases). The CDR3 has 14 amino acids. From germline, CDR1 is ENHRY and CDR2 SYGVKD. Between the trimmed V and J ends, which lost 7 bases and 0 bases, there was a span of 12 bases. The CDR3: CAIKKTELNTEAFF. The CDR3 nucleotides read TGTGCCATCAAAAAGACAGAACTGAACACTGAAGCTTTCTTT.

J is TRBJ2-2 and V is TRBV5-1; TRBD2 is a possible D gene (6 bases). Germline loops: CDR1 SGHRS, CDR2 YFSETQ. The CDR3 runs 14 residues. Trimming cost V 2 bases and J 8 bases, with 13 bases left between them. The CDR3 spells CASSLRGSNGELFF. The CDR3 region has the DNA TGCGCCAGCAGCTTACGGGGGTCGAATGGGGAGCTGTTTTTT.